These T cell receptor beta chains were read from a single sample in a study of blood T cells in healthy people across ages. TCRdb reprocessed the 5' RACE reads with MiXCR, giving one entry per CDR3 protein. Among about 1.7 million distinct CDR3 sequences listed, about 30% were seen once. Sequenced material: blood. These receptor sequences come from a woman in her twenties or thirties in good health. The CDR3 runs from the conserved cysteine through the conserved F or W. Each record gives: V gene, D gene, J gene, clone size, CDR3 protein, CDR3 DNA. D genes are given only for firm matches. Not every row has a clone size; where given, it reads once, few, many or a size class.

v_gene: TRBV27
d_gene: NA
j_gene: TRBJ1-2
abundance: few
CDR3aa: CASSNYRVDYGYTF
CDR3nt: TGTGCCAGCAGCAACTACAGGGTCGACTATGGCTACACCTTC

v_gene: TRBV3-1
d_gene: NA
j_gene: TRBJ2-5
abundance: many
CDR3aa: CASSPPWKETQYF
CDR3nt: TGTGCCAGCAGCCCCCCATGGAAGGAGACCCAGTACTTC

v_gene: TRBV3-1
d_gene: TRBD2
j_gene: TRBJ2-5
abundance: few
CDR3aa: CASSQDGTSGQETQYF
CDR3nt: TGTGCCAGCAGCCAAGATGGGACTAGCGGACAAGAGACCCAGTACTTC

v_gene: TRBV3-1
d_gene: TRBD1
j_gene: TRBJ2-1
abundance: NA
CDR3aa: CASRLVGGQGEQFF
CDR3nt: TGTGCCAGCCGGCTAGTGGGAGGACAGGGTGAGCAGTTCTTC

v_gene: TRBV5-1
d_gene: NA
j_gene: TRBJ2-7
abundance: many
CDR3aa: CASSLWAGGSYEQYF
CDR3nt: TGTGCCAGCAGCCTATGGGCAGGAGGGTCCTACGAGCAGTACTTC

v_gene: TRBV10-3
d_gene: NA
j_gene: TRBJ1-1
abundance: NA
CDR3aa: CAISEAGENGEAFF
CDR3nt: TGTGCCATCAGTGAGGCGGGGGAAAATGGTGAAGCTTTCTTT

v_gene: TRBV5-1
d_gene: NA
j_gene: TRBJ1-2
abundance: few
CDR3aa: CAGSNGQLYGYTF
CDR3nt: TGCGCCGGCAGCAACGGACAACTCTATGGCTACACCTTC

v_gene: TRBV7-9
d_gene: NA
j_gene: TRBJ1-2
abundance: NA
CDR3aa: CASSPAGPVYGYTF
CDR3nt: TGTGCCAGCAGCCCAGCAGGGCCGGTCTATGGCTACACCTTC

v_gene: TRBV2
d_gene: TRBD1
j_gene: TRBJ1-5
abundance: once
CDR3aa: CVSRVGTGGNQPQHF
CDR3nt: TGTGTCAGCAGGGTAGGGACAGGGGGCAATCAGCCCCAGCATTTT

v_gene: TRBV4-1
d_gene: NA
j_gene: TRBJ2-3
abundance: NA
CDR3aa: CASNQVDGTQKGDTQYF
CDR3nt: TGCGCCAGCAACCAAGTAGATGGGACTCAAAAGGGAGATACGCAGTATTTT

v_gene: TRBV24-1
d_gene: NA
j_gene: TRBJ2-3
abundance: few
CDR3aa: CATSDHGRDGDTQYF
CDR3nt: TGTGCCACCAGTGACCACGGCAGGGATGGAGATACGCAGTATTTT

v_gene: TRBV2
d_gene: NA
j_gene: TRBJ1-4
abundance: few
CDR3aa: CASRGPGRGEKLFF
CDR3nt: TGTGCCAGCCGTGGCCCAGGGAGAGGCGAAAAACTGTTTTTT

v_gene: TRBV10-3
d_gene: NA
j_gene: TRBJ2-1
abundance: few
CDR3aa: CAISDPGTHNEQFF
CDR3nt: TGTGCCATCAGTGACCCGGGGACACACAATGAGCAGTTCTTC

v_gene: TRBV10-3
d_gene: NA
j_gene: TRBJ2-3
abundance: few
CDR3aa: CAISESNTDTQYF
CDR3nt: TGTGCCATCAGTGAGTCTAACACAGATACGCAGTATTTT

v_gene: TRBV6-6
d_gene: TRBD1
j_gene: TRBJ2-7
abundance: NA
CDR3aa: CAGSYSTGGVYEQYF
CDR3nt: TGTGCCGGCAGTTACTCGACAGGGGGGGTGTACGAGCAGTACTTC

v_gene: TRBV7-9
d_gene: TRBD1
j_gene: TRBJ1-2
abundance: few
CDR3aa: CASSSSGTGGIMDYGYTF
CDR3nt: TGTGCCAGCAGCTCGTCCGGGACAGGGGGTATTATGGACTATGGCTACACCTTC

v_gene: TRBV7-8
d_gene: NA
j_gene: TRBJ2-5
abundance: many
CDR3aa: CASSYRQPPETQYF
CDR3nt: TGTGCCAGCAGCTATAGACAGCCTCCTGAGACCCAGTACTTC

v_gene: TRBV6-5
d_gene: TRBD1
j_gene: TRBJ2-7
abundance: NA
CDR3aa: CASSYQGTGDEQYF
CDR3nt: TGTGCCAGCAGTTACCAAGGGACAGGGGACGAGCAGTACTTC

v_gene: TRBV20-1
d_gene: NA
j_gene: TRBJ1-1
abundance: few
CDR3aa: CSASPPGVLTEAFF
CDR3nt: TGCAGTGCTAGCCCCCCAGGGGTATTGACTGAAGCTTTCTTT

v_gene: TRBV7-8
d_gene: TRBD2
j_gene: TRBJ2-7
abundance: many
CDR3aa: CASSPLAGGREQYF
CDR3nt: TGTGCCAGCAGCCCACTAGCGGGAGGTCGCGAGCAGTACTTC

v_gene: TRBV5-1
d_gene: NA
j_gene: TRBJ1-2
abundance: NA
CDR3aa: CASSLEGQKEGYGYTF
CDR3nt: TGCGCCAGCAGCTTGGAGGGCCAGAAAGAGGGTTATGGCTACACCTTC

v_gene: TRBV10-3
d_gene: TRBD1
j_gene: TRBJ2-1
abundance: few
CDR3aa: CAIRGQGTLVSYNEQFF
CDR3nt: TGTGCCATCAGGGGACAGGGTACCCTGGTCTCCTACAATGAGCAGTTCTTC

v_gene: TRBV28
d_gene: TRBD1
j_gene: TRBJ1-2
abundance: NA
CDR3aa: CASSQPGQGSYTF
CDR3nt: TGTGCCAGCAGTCAGCCGGGACAGGGGAGCTACACCTTC

v_gene: TRBV5-1
d_gene: TRBD2
j_gene: TRBJ2-7
abundance: NA
CDR3aa: CASSSPGTSGRNEQYF
CDR3nt: TGCGCCAGCAGCTCGCCTGGGACTAGCGGGAGGAACGAGCAGTACTTC

v_gene: TRBV6-1
d_gene: TRBD1
j_gene: TRBJ2-5
abundance: few
CDR3aa: CASSEAHSQGRTQYF
CDR3nt: TGTGCCAGCAGTGAAGCGCATTCACAGGGGAGGACCCAGTACTTC

v_gene: TRBV10-3
d_gene: NA
j_gene: TRBJ2-7
abundance: many
CDR3aa: CAISGRISYEQYF
CDR3nt: TGTGCCATCAGTGGACGGATCTCCTACGAGCAGTACTTC

v_gene: TRBV5-1
d_gene: NA
j_gene: TRBJ2-3
abundance: NA
CDR3aa: CASSLERGRGWYF
CDR3nt: TGCGCCAGCAGCTTGGAAAGGGGACGCGGTTGGTATTTT

v_gene: TRBV28
d_gene: NA
j_gene: TRBJ1-6
abundance: few
CDR3aa: CASSTSGRSPLHF
CDR3nt: TGTGCCAGCAGTACCTCAGGGCGTTCACCCCTCCACTTT

v_gene: TRBV6-1
d_gene: TRBD1
j_gene: TRBJ2-7
abundance: few
CDR3aa: CASSPGRGDRGYEQYF
CDR3nt: TGTGCCAGCAGTCCAGGCCGGGGGGACAGGGGTTACGAGCAGTACTTC

v_gene: TRBV7-2
d_gene: NA
j_gene: TRBJ2-1
abundance: NA
CDR3aa: CASSLDNSGNPSYNEQFF
CDR3nt: TGTGCCAGCAGCTTAGATAATAGCGGCAACCCCTCCTACAATGAGCAGTTCTTC

v_gene: TRBV12-3/TRBV12-4
d_gene: TRBD1
j_gene: TRBJ1-2
abundance: NA
CDR3aa: CASRSKAGTGLSYTF
CDR3nt: TGTGCCAGCAGGAGTAAGGCCGGGACAGGACTGAGCTACACCTTC

v_gene: TRBV5-5
d_gene: NA
j_gene: TRBJ2-7
abundance: few
CDR3aa: CASCSGGQSGREQYF
CDR3nt: TGTGCCAGCTGCTCGGGCGGCCAGTCAGGACGCGAGCAGTACTTC

v_gene: TRBV12-3/TRBV12-4
d_gene: NA
j_gene: TRBJ2-3
abundance: NA
CDR3aa: CASSLKGAGGMQYF
CDR3nt: TGTGCCAGCAGTTTAAAAGGGGCTGGAGGTATGCAGTATTTT

v_gene: TRBV29-1
d_gene: NA
j_gene: TRBJ1-2
abundance: many
CDR3aa: CSGQTGNYGYTF
CDR3nt: TGCAGCGGTCAGACGGGGAACTATGGCTACACCTTC

v_gene: TRBV13
d_gene: NA
j_gene: TRBJ2-1
abundance: NA
CDR3aa: CASSLQGLGLYNEQFF
CDR3nt: TGTGCCAGCAGCTTACAGGGATTGGGACTCTACAATGAGCAGTTCTTC

v_gene: TRBV2
d_gene: NA
j_gene: TRBJ2-7
abundance: NA
CDR3aa: CASSDSLGDRSPNEQYF
CDR3nt: TGTGCCAGCAGTGACAGTCTAGGAGACAGATCTCCCAATGAGCAGTACTTC